Described below is a single T cell receptor (beta chain) sequence and its context. The antigen is undetermined. Template switching by 5'RACE produced TCR cDNA, adding a universal primer site and UMIs. TCRdb independently ran MiXCR on the 5' RACE reads; one entry per CDR3 protein. Among 150,000 to 200,000 distinct CDR3 sequences listed, about a tenth were seen once. The data belong to a study of T cells after yellow fever vaccination. Study-level background: SMART-Seq v4 Ultra Low Input prepared the low-cell-number fractions.

Overall study findings and caveats: Subsequent booster samples again held most clones from primary vaccination (roughly 95% CD4, approximately 86% CD8).

Trimming at V came to 0 bases and at J to 7 bases, leaving 8 bases not matched to a gene. From germline, CDR1 is LGHNA and CDR2 YSLEER. The CDR3 sequence is 16 residues long. Sequenced here: CD8+ T cells sorted from PBMCs, sampled 45 days after the yellow fever booster vaccination. The chain employs TRBV4-3 and TRBJ1-4; 7 bases fit TRBD1. This clonotype originated in a man aged 18 to 29 who received the YFV17D yellow fever vaccine. The CDR3 bases are TGCGCCAGCAGCCAAGAAGTGAGGGGGCTGAGTGAAAAACTGTTTTTT. Amino acid sequence: CASSQEVRGLSEKLFF.